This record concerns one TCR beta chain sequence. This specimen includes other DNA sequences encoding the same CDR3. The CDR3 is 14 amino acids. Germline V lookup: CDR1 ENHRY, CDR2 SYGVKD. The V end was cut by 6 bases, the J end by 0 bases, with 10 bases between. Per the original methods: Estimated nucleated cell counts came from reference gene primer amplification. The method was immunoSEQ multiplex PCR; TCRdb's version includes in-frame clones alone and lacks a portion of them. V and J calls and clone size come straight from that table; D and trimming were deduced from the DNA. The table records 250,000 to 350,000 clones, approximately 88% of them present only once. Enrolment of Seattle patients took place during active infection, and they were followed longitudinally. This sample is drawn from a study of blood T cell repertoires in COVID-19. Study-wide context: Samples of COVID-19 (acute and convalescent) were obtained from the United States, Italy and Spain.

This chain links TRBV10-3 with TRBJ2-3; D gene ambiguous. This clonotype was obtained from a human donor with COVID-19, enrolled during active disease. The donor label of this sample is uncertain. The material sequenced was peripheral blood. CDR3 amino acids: CAISGGTSTDTQYF. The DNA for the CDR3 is TGTGCCATCAGCGGCGGAACTAGCACAGATACGCAGTATTTT.